These 9 T cell receptor beta chains share one sample of origin, sequenced in a study of cytomegalovirus exposure and HLA in healthy donors. PCR involved 60 Vbeta and 13 Jbeta primers. Only in-frame clones appear in the TCRdb table, and some are missing; sequencing was by immunoSEQ multiplex PCR. The sample includes around 170,000 clones, approximately 80% seen only once; the top ten take 2% to 3%. The source material was PBMCs. The receptor set was obtained from a woman between 45 and 60 years old in good health and CMV-seropositive.

V and J are TRBV2 and TRBJ2-5; no definite D call. The germline V gene has CDR1 SNHLY and CDR2 FYNNEI. Trimming stripped 2 bases from V and 7 bases from J, with 14 bases between. The CDR3 is 14 residues long. The CDR3 sequence: CASSEFDTLVTQYF. For the CDR3, the DNA is TGTGCCAGCAGTGAATTCGACACCCTTGTGACCCAGTACTTC.

This chain links TRBV6-4 with TRBJ1-1; D gene ambiguous. The CDR3 consists of 15 residues. Germline CDR1 MRHNA, CDR2 SNTAGT. V was cut by 5 bases and J by 0 bases, with 13 bases left in between. The CDR3 coding sequence is TGTGCCAGCAGTAAGACACAGCTTCTGAACACTGAAGCTTTCTTT. Translating it yields CASSKTQLLNTEAFF.

V gene TRBV13 combines with J gene TRBJ2-1, with TRBD2 matching 8 bases. The germline V gene has CDR1 PRHDT and CDR2 FYEKMQ (reference sequence). J gave up 8 bases and V 5 bases, and 8 bases lay outside the gene matches. The CDR3 extends over 14 amino acids. Here the CDR3 reads CASSLTGGSDEQFF. DNA for the CDR3: TGTGCCAGCAGCCTCACGGGGGGGTCCGATGAGCAGTTCTTC.

This sequence joins TRBV2 and TRBJ1-5, with 8 bases lining up with TRBD1. The CDR3 extends over 14 amino acids. Losses at the gene ends were 11 bases for V and 4 bases for J; bases not matched to a gene: 10. The germline gives CDR1 SNHLY, CDR2 FYNNEI. CDR3 residues: CAGNRGGRNQPQHF. DNA for the CDR3: TGTGCCGGAAACAGGGGGGGACGAAATCAGCCCCAGCATTTT. The full variable domain, in which reference TRBV2 and TRBJ1-5 provide the parts outside the CDR3, is EPEVTQTPSHQVTQMGQEVILRCVPISNHLYFYWYRQILGQKVEFLVSFYNNEISEKSEIFDDQFSVERPDGSNFTLKIRSTKLEDSAMYFCAGNRGGRNQPQHFGDGTRLSIL.

The V and J genes are TRBV4-1 and TRBJ2-7; TRBD2 might be the D (6 bases). The germline CDR1 and CDR2 sequences are MGHRA and YSYEKL. This CDR3 contains 15 residues. The V end was cut by 1 base, the J end by 3 bases, with 13 bases between. In DNA, the CDR3 is TGCGCCAGCAGCCAAGGCCCCCCTAGCGACTACGAGCAGTACTTC. Encoded protein: CASSQGPPSDYEQYF.

V usage is TRBV5-1 and J usage is TRBJ2-2; 7 nucleotides match TRBD2. Trimming removed 4 bases from V and 4 bases from J; junction bases left unmatched: 10. Germline V CDR1 and CDR2: SGHRS, YFSETQ. There are 16 residues in the CDR3. The CDR3: CASSLGTTARTGELFF. As DNA, the CDR3 is TGCGCCAGCAGCCTCGGGACTACTGCTCGCACCGGGGAGCTGTTTTTT.

The chain joins TRBV2 to TRBJ1-1, with a possible D match to TRBD1 (6 bases). CDR1 and CDR2 from the germline V gene are SNHLY and FYNNEI. V was shortened by 6 bases and J by 6 bases, with 11 bases between the two germline ends. The CDR3 loop spans 12 amino acids. In DNA, the CDR3 is TGTGCCAGCAGCAGGGGAGTCCCTGAAGCTTTCTTT. This sequence encodes CASSRGVPEAFF.

This rearrangement joins TRBV4-1 to TRBJ1-2; TRBD1 is a possible D gene (5 bases). CDR1 is MGHRA, CDR2 YSYEKL, per germline. The CDR3 loop spans 13 amino acids. Deletions cut 2 bases from V and 7 bases from J, with 11 bases between. CDR3 loop: CASSQQGLGGYTF. CDR3 DNA: TGCGCCAGCAGCCAACAGGGTTTAGGTGGCTACACCTTC.

V is TRBV7-2 and J is TRBJ2-1; 7 nucleotides line up with TRBD2. The V gene end was trimmed by 1 base and the J gene end by 9 bases; junction bases not matched to a gene: 3. This CDR3 is 13 amino acids long. The germline V gene has CDR1 SGHTA and CDR2 FQGNSA. The CDR3 nucleotides are TGTGCCAGCAGCTTAGGTTGGGGGGGTGAGCAGTTCTTC. Its translation is CASSLGWGGEQFF.